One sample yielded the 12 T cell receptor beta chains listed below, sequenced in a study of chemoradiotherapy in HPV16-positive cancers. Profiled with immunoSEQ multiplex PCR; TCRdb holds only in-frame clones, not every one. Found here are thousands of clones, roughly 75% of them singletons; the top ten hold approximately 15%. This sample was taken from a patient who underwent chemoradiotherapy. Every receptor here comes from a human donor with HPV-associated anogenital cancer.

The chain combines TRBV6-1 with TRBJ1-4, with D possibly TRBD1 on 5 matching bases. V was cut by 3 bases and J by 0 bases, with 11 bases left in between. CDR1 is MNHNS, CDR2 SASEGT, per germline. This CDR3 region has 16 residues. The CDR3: CASSEHRTATNEKLFF. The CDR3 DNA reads TGTGCCAGCAGTGAGCACAGGACCGCAACTAATGAAAAACTGTTTTTT.

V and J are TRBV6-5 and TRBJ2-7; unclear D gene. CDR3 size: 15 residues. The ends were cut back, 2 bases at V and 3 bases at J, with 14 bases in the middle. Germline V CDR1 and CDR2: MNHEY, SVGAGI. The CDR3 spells CASSYRILIGYEQYF. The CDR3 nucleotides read TGTGCCAGCAGTTACCGCATTTTAATCGGCTACGAGCAGTACTTC.

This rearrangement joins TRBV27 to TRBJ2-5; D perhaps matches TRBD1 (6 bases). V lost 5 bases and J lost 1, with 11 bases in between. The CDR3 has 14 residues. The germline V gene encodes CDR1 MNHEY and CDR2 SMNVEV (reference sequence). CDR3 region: CASSMTGAQETQYF. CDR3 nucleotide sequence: TGTGCCAGCAGTATGACAGGCGCCCAAGAGACCCAGTACTTC.

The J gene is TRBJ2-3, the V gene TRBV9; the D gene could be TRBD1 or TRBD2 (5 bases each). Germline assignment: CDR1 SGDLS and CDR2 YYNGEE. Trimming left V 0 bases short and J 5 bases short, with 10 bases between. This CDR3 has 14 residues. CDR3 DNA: TGTGCCAGCAGCGTAGGGGACGTGGGAGATACGCAGTATTTT. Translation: CASSVGDVGDTQYF. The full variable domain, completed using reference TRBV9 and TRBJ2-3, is DSGVTQTPKHLITATGQRVTLRCSPRSGDLSVYWYQQSLDQGLQFLIQYYNGEERAKGNILERFSAQQFPDLHSELNLSSLELGDSALYFCASSVGDVGDTQYFGPGTRLTVL.

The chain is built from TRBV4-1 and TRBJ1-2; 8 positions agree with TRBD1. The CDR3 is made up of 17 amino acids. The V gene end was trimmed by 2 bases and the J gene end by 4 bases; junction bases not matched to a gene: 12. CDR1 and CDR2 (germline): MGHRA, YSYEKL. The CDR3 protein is CASSQTDRGRFGYGYTF. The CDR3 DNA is TGCGCCAGCAGCCAAACTGACAGGGGTAGATTCGGCTATGGCTACACCTTC.

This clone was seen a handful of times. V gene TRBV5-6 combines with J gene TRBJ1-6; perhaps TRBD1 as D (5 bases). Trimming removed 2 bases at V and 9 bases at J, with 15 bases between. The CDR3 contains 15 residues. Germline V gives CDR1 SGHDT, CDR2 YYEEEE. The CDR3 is CASSLPGTGSSPLHF. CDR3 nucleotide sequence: TGTGCCAGCAGCTTACCAGGGACGGGGAGTTCACCCCTCCACTTT.

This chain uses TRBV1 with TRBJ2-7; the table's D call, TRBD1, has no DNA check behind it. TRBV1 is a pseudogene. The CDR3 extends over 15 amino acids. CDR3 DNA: TGCACCAGCAGCCAAGTTGGGACAGGGGACTACGAGCAGTACTTC. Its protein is CTSSQVGTGDYEQYF.

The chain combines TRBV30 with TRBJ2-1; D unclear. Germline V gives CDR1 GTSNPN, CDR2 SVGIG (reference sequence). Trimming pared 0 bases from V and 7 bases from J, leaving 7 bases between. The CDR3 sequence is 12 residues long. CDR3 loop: CAWSVAGNEQFF. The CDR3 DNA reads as TGTGCCTGGAGTGTAGCCGGGAATGAGCAGTTCTTC.

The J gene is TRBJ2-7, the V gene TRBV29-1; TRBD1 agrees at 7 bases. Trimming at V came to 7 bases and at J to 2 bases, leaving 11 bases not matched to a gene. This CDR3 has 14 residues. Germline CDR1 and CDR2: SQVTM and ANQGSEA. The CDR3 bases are TGCAGCGCCAAATCCGGGACAGCACCCTACGAGCAGTACTTC. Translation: CSAKSGTAPYEQYF.

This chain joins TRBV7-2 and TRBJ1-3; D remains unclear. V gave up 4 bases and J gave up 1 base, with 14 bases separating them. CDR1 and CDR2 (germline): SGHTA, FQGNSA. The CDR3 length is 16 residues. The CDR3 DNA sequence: TGTGCCAGCAGCTCTCAGCCCCGACCATCTGGAAACACCATATATTTT. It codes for CASSSQPRPSGNTIYF.

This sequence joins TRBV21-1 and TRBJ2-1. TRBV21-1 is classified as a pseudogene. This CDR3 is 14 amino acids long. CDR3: CASSKDRGQGLQFF. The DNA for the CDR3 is TGTGCCAGCAGCAAAGACCGGGGGCAAGGGCTTCAGTTCTTC.

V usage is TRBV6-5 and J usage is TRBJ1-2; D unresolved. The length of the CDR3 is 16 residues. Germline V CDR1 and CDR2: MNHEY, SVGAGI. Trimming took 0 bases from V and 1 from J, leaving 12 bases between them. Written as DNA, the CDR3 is TGTGCCAGCAGTTACTCGAGGGTCAGCTTTAACTATGGCTACACCTTC. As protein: CASSYSRVSFNYGYTF.